This T cell receptor beta chain was retrieved from a study of neoadjuvant anti-PD-1 for oral cavity cancer (dated by TCRdb to the early 2020s). Broadly, across the study: Before curative-intent surgical resection, most patients were given three to four biweekly doses of nivolumab at 3 mg/kg. Patients who did not progress were given a fourth nivolumab dose at about day 43 and had definitive surgical resection on days 50-56. Responders were defined as patients with complete response, partial response or stable disease by RECIST 1.1; non-responders were defined as patients with progression. There were 12 patients in the parent correlative cohort, and the response rate was around 35%. Here is what the overall study found, with its caveats: After neoadjuvant nivolumab, significantly higher T cell clonality (Gini index) was found within PBMCs in non-responders than in responders. TCR analyses included only a few patients per response group, and the authors called for larger cohorts for validation. Higher pretreatment blood Treg/Th17 ratios correlated with both higher pretreatment blood TCRbeta clonality and lower post-treatment tumor TCRbeta clonality.

For deep sequencing of PBMC libraries, mostly roughly 0.5 ug of input genomic DNA was used, and six replicates were run per sample. TCRbeta libraries were prepared with the immunoSEQ hsTCRbeta kit according to the manufacturer's instructions. An Illumina NovaSeq 6000 S4 flow cell was used to sequence the final libraries, which had first been combined to 3 nM. The paper's data handling went like this. Raw data preprocessing and quality control were performed with the immunoSEQ Analyzer. The analysis was limited to productive rearrangements, and each clonotype was defined by a unique CDR3 amino acid sequence. Repertoire clonality was estimated as the Gini-Simpson index, which was calculated using the R package tcR. Student's t test was used to compare Gini indices, and Pearson correlation was used to assess associations with tumor size change. The immuneACCESS repertoire file appears here via TCRdb, limited to in-frame rearrangements. These files lack a portion of the clones; in checked studies, under half of the deficit traces to unresolved V genes, and the cause of the others is not known. D and trimming were read from the DNA, whereas the V and J calls and clone size are those reported in that table. Within this sample are approximately 16,000 clones, with approximately 70% of them counted one time only. Together, the top ten hold approximately 2.5% of the sample.

The table lists this clone with a few counts. Its recognized antigen is unknown. No base-level quality is on record; no much larger clone is a single base apart. Trimming leaves V shorter by 4 bases and J shorter by 7 bases, with the junction holding 8 bases beyond the gene matches. The CDR3 goes from the cysteine to the phenylalanine over 15 residues. Only the CDR3 DNA stays, 45 bases, in frame from base 1. CDR1 and CDR2 (SGHVS, FNYEAQ) derive from the germline V gene. This specimen's time point label, per the study, means: before neoadjuvant nivolumab. None of the patients had received prior systemic or radiation treatment, and all were newly diagnosed with stage II-IVA oral cavity squamous cell carcinoma. The cohort was made up of patients with locally advanced, HPV-negative oral cavity squamous cell carcinoma. Peripheral blood mononuclear cells were analyzed directly, without maintenance or expansion in culture. The samples were obtained from a longitudinal correlative study of a single-arm phase II trial testing neoadjuvant nivolumab in oral cavity squamous cell carcinoma. Subject-matched pre- and post-treatment PBMCs and tumors from three responders and three non-responders underwent genomic DNA-based TCRbeta sequencing. Peripheral blood mononuclear cells were drawn once before nivolumab treatment and a second time after treatment, when surgery took place. Genomic DNA was isolated from PBMCs using the Maxwell RSC DNA from Cells kit.

Here the sequenced sample was PBMCs, taken before nivolumab (anti-PD-1) treatment. The TCR originated in a person aged 40-85 years with oral cavity squamous cell carcinoma. The rearrangement joined TRBV7-6 to TRBJ1-4; 8 bases in between match TRBD1. Here is the DNA: TGTGCCAGCAGCTCAAGACAGGGGAGAGGTGAAAAACTGTTTTTT. Translated, this gives CASSSRQGRGEKLFF.